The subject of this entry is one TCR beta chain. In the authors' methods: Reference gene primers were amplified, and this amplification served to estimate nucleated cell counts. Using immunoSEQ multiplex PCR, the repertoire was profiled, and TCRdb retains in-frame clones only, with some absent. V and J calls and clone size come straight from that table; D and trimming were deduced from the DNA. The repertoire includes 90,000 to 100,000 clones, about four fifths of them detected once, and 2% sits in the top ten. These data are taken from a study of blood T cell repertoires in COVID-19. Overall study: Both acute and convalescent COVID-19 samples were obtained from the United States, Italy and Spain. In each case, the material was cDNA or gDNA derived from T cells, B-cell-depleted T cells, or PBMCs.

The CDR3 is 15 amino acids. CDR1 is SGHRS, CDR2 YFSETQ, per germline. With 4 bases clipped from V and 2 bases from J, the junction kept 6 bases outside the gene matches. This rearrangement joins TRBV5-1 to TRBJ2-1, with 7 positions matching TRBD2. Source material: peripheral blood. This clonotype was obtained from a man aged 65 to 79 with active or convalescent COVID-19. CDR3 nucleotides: TGCGCCAGCAGCCCGCCGCGGGGGACCTACAATGAGCAGTTCTTC. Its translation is CASSPPRGTYNEQFF. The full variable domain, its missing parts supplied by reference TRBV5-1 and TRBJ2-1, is KAGVTQTPRYLIKTRGQQVTLSCSPISGHRSVSWYQQTPGQGLQFLFEYFSETQRNKGNFPGRFSGRQFSNSRSEMNVSTLELGDSALYLCASSPPRGTYNEQFFGPGTRLTVL.